What follows are 8 T cell receptor beta chains derived from one specimen sequenced in a study of blood T cell repertoires in COVID-19. Assay used: immunoSEQ multiplex PCR; TCRdb lists only in-frame clones, some missing. This table holds some 300,000 clones, 80% to 90% found once. Specimen: PBMCs or T cells enriched from blood (not recorded which). The receptors were gathered from a man aged 25 to 40 who had recovered from COVID-19.

The chain combines TRBV6-6 with TRBJ1-3; possibly TRBD1 for D (5 bases). The CDR3 sequence is 14 residues long. Germline CDR1 and CDR2: MNHNY and SVGAGI (reference sequence). V lost 7 bases to trimming and J lost 0 bases, with 10 bases between them. The CDR3 DNA follows: TGTGCCAGCACTATTGACAGCTCTGGAAACACCATATATTTT. Its protein product is CASTIDSSGNTIYF.

This clone was recorded a few times. The CDR3 nucleotides are TGTGCCAGCAGCCCTGGTACCGGGTTCTACTACGAGCAGTACTTC. Its translation is CASSPGTGFYYEQYF. The chain recombines TRBV5-4 with TRBJ2-7; no reliable D call. The V end was cut by 4 bases, the J end by 3 bases, with 17 bases between. Germline V gives CDR1 SGHNT, CDR2 YYREEE (reference sequence). This CDR3 region has 15 residues.

The chain combines TRBV4-2 with TRBJ1-1, with D tentatively TRBD1 (6 bases). V gave up 0 bases and J gave up 4 bases, with 9 bases separating them. Germline V lookup: CDR1 LGHNA, CDR2 YNFKEQ. The CDR3 is made up of 14 amino acids. CDR3 DNA sequence: TGTGCCAGCAGCCAAGATCGGGGGGCCACTGAAGCTTTCTTT. Translated: CASSQDRGATEAFF.

This clone was found a few times. The CDR3 coding sequence is TGTGCCATCAGTGAGTCCGGGACAGAAGAAAAACTGTTTTTT. Translating it yields CAISESGTEEKLFF. The chain employs TRBV10-3 and TRBJ1-4; 7 positions agree with TRBD1. This CDR3 contains 14 residues. From germline, CDR1 is ENHRY and CDR2 SYGVKD. Losses at the gene ends were 0 bases for V and 8 bases for J; bases not matched to a gene: 3.

The rearrangement joins TRBV7-6 to TRBJ1-2, with D maybe TRBD1 (6 bases). The CDR3 totals 16 residues. V lost 2 bases to trimming and J lost 4 bases, with 17 bases between them. Germline assignment: CDR1 SGHVS and CDR2 FNYEAQ. Written as DNA, the CDR3 is TGTGCCAGCAGCTTACAACCAAGGGACATTAGCTATGGCTACACCTTC. It is translated as CASSLQPRDISYGYTF.

At least ten counts were recorded for this clone. The J gene is TRBJ1-5, the V gene TRBV19; D gene ambiguous. Germline CDR1 is LNHDA and CDR2 is SQIVND (reference sequence). The CDR3 runs 13 residues. Trimming took 3 bases from V and 3 from J, leaving 6 bases between them. This CDR3 is CASSIHNNQPQHF. CDR3 coding DNA: TGTGCCAGTAGTATTCACAACAATCAGCCCCAGCATTTT. Based on the CDR3 plus reference TRBV19 and TRBJ1-5, the full variable domain is DGGITQSPKYLFRKEGQNVTLSCEQNLNHDAMYWYRQDPGQGLRLIYYSQIVNDFQKGDIAEGYSVSREKKESFPLTVTSAQKNPTAFYLCASSIHNNQPQHFGDGTRLSIL.

The V and J genes are TRBV5-8 and TRBJ2-7, with a possible D match to TRBD2 (6 bases). Germline CDR1 SGHTS, CDR2 YDEGEE. The CDR3 extends over 17 amino acids. Trimming took 1 base from V and 1 from J, leaving 18 bases between them. The CDR3 DNA reads as TGTGCCAGCAGCTTGTACTCGGGAGCCGTCAGGTCCTACGAGCAGTACTTC. Translation: CASSLYSGAVRSYEQYF.

DNA for the CDR3: TGTGCCAGCAGCCCCAGGGCTTACACTGAAGCTTTCTTT. Translation gives CASSPRAYTEAFF. The V call is TRBV12-3 or TRBV12-4, the J call TRBJ1-1, with D possibly matching TRBD1 (5 bases). This CDR3 has 13 residues. Trimming shortened V by 6 bases and J by 3 bases, and 11 bases separated the two germline ends.